One sample yielded the 28 T cell receptor beta chains listed below, sequenced in a study of technical replicates of blood from several donors. Sequenced by immunoSEQ multiplex PCR; TCRdb stores in-frame clones only, minus some. The repertoire holds some 94,000 clones, with approximately 95% as singletons. The source material was T cells isolated from PBMCs. The receptor source for this set is a human donor in good health.

The rearrangement links TRBV7-2 to TRBJ2-1, with TRBD1 matching 8 bases. Germline-derived CDR1 and CDR2 are SGHTA and FQGNSA. This CDR3 region has 13 residues. The V segment lost 2 bases and the J segment 7 bases; nucleotides outside the gene matches: 1. The CDR3 protein is CASSLYRGNEQFF. The CDR3 region has the DNA TGTGCCAGCAGCTTATACAGGGGGAATGAGCAGTTCTTC.

The genes are TRBV6-5 and TRBJ1-1, with D maybe TRBD1 (6 bases). Germline V gives CDR1 MNHEY, CDR2 SVGAGI. The CDR3 has 13 residues. The V gene lost 6 bases and the J gene lost 0 bases, with 8 bases spanning the gap. The CDR3 protein is CASRQGMNTEAFF. In DNA form, the CDR3 reads TGTGCCAGCAGGCAGGGGATGAACACTGAAGCTTTCTTT.

The chain uses TRBV28 and TRBJ1-2; tentative D call: TRBD1 (6 bases). Germline CDR1 MDHEN, CDR2 SYDVKM. Trimming stripped 4 bases from V and 3 bases from J, with 12 bases between. CDR3 length: 14 amino acids. The CDR3 DNA follows: TGTGCCAGCAGTTCAACAGGGAGTCACTATGGCTACACCTTC. Translated, it gives CASSSTGSHYGYTF.

The V and J genes are TRBV9 and TRBJ2-3; no definite D call. The CDR3 is 14 residues long. CDR1 and CDR2 (germline): SGDLS, YYNGEE. The V end was cut by 1 base, the J end by 2 bases, with 8 bases between. Here the CDR3 reads CASSVRTFTDTQYF. DNA of the CDR3: TGTGCCAGCAGCGTAAGAACTTTCACAGATACGCAGTATTTT.

The chain recombines TRBV11-3 with TRBJ2-1, with TRBD2 matching over 13 bases. The germline V gene encodes CDR1 SGHNT and CDR2 YENEEA. With 5 bases clipped from V and 2 bases from J, the junction kept 6 bases outside the gene matches. This CDR3 is built from 17 residues. CDR3 residues: CASSHALAGGTYNEQFF. The CDR3 DNA sequence: TGTGCCAGCAGCCACGCACTAGCGGGAGGGACCTACAATGAGCAGTTCTTC.

CDR3 amino acids: CASSLGRLAGVYEQYF. CDR3 bases: TGTGCCAGCAGCTTGGGGAGACTAGCGGGAGTATACGAGCAGTACTTC. This chain joins TRBV5-6 and TRBJ2-7; the match to TRBD2 covers 12 bases. V was pared by 0 bases and J by 4 bases, with 5 bases of the junction left unmatched. CDR3 length: 16 residues. The germline gives CDR1 SGHDT, CDR2 YYEEEE.

The rearrangement joins TRBV5-4 to TRBJ2-7; 11 positions match TRBD1. Per the germline V gene, CDR1 is SGHNT and CDR2 is YYREEE (reference sequence). The CDR3 loop spans 15 amino acids. V lost 4 bases to trimming and J lost 1 base; unmatched junction nucleotides: 4. CDR3 sequence: CASSAGTGGSYEQYF. Written as DNA, the CDR3 is TGTGCCAGCAGCGCCGGGACAGGGGGTTCCTACGAGCAGTACTTC. Together with reference TRBV5-4 and TRBJ2-7, the CDR3 gives the full variable domain: ETGVTQSPTHLIKTRGQQVTLRCSSQSGHNTVSWYQQALGQGPQFIFQYYREEENGRGNFPPRFSGLQFPNYSSELNVNALELDDSALYLCASSAGTGGSYEQYFGPGTRLTVT.

V is TRBV27 and J is TRBJ2-7; 10 nucleotides agree with TRBD2. This CDR3 is 13 amino acids long. CDR1 and CDR2 from the germline V gene are MNHEY and SMNVEV (reference sequence). The trim removed 6 bases at V and 11 bases at J, leaving 10 bases unmatched. CDR3 coding DNA: TGTGCCAGCAGCCTCGCGGGAGCGGGAGGGGAGTACTTC. Translating it yields CASSLAGAGGEYF.

The chain's CDR3 is CASSDWASPSGGYTF. Here the CDR3 DNA reads TGCGCCAGCAGTGATTGGGCCAGTCCAAGCGGTGGCTACACCTTC. The rearrangement joins TRBV10-2 to TRBJ1-2; no reliable D call. V lost 3 bases, J lost 7 bases, and 18 bases lay in between. Germline V CDR1 and CDR2: WSHSY, SAAADI. The CDR3 is 15 amino acids.

The genes are TRBV6-5 and TRBJ2-1, with 7 bases fitting TRBD2. This CDR3 contains 15 residues. The J segment lost 6 bases and the V segment lost 8 bases, leaving 13 bases of the junction unmatched. CDR1 MNHEY and CDR2 SVGAGI come from the germline V gene. CDR3 loop: CASGLGAGVGNEQFF. CDR3 nucleotide sequence: TGTGCCAGCGGTCTTGGGGCGGGAGTCGGCAATGAGCAGTTCTTC.

This chain links TRBV4-1 with TRBJ2-3, with D perhaps matching TRBD2 (5 bases). The CDR3 loop spans 17 amino acids. Germline values: CDR1 MGHRA, CDR2 YSYEKL. Trimming pared 0 bases from V and 2 bases from J, leaving 15 bases between. The CDR3 is CASSQDYTRGNTDTQYF. In DNA, the CDR3 is TGCGCCAGCAGCCAAGACTATACTAGAGGAAACACAGATACGCAGTATTTT.

The genes are TRBV7-6 and TRBJ2-7; TRBD2 aligns across 14 bases. The germline CDR1 and CDR2 sequences are SGHVS and FNYEAQ. The CDR3 spans 17 residues. After removal of 4 bases from V and 0 bases from J, the junction contained 5 bases not matched to a gene. The CDR3 region is CASSSGLAGEISYEQYF. In DNA, the CDR3 is TGTGCCAGCAGCTCGGGACTAGCGGGAGAAATCTCCTACGAGCAGTACTTC.

The CDR3 nucleotides read TGCGCCAGCAGGGGGACAGGGCTGAACACTGAAGCTTTCTTT. It encodes CASRGTGLNTEAFF. The chain couples TRBV4-1 to TRBJ1-1, with TRBD1 matching over 9 bases. CDR3 length: 14 amino acids. The germline V gene has CDR1 MGHRA and CDR2 YSYEKL. The trim removed 6 bases at V and 0 bases at J, leaving 2 bases unmatched.

The J gene is TRBJ1-1, the V gene TRBV9; possible D gene TRBD1, 6 bases. This CDR3 comprises 15 residues. Per germline, CDR1 SGDLS and CDR2 YYNGEE. Trimming took off 1 base at V and 1 base at J, with 11 bases between the two ends. The CDR3 DNA sequence: TGTGCCAGCAGCGTATTAGAGGGGGAGAACACTGAAGCTTTCTTT. It encodes CASSVLEGENTEAFF.

This chain uses TRBV5-5 with TRBJ2-7, with 16 bases that match TRBD2. From germline, CDR1 is SGHKS and CDR2 YYEKEE (reference sequence). The length of the CDR3 is 18 residues. V trimming: 1 base; J trimming: 3 bases; junction bases outside the gene matches: 7. The CDR3 protein is CASSLRGLAGGPDYEQYF. CDR3 nucleotides: TGTGCCAGCAGCTTGAGGGGACTAGCGGGAGGGCCTGACTACGAGCAGTACTTC.

The V call is TRBV19, the J call TRBJ1-1; no definite D call. CDR3 length: 15 residues. Trimming took off 3 bases at V and 0 bases at J, with 11 bases between the two ends. The germline CDR1 and CDR2 sequences are LNHDA and SQIVND (reference sequence). CDR3 protein: CASSMASDMNTEAFF. The CDR3 region has the DNA TGTGCCAGTAGTATGGCCTCAGATATGAACACTGAAGCTTTCTTT.

This chain joins TRBV2 and TRBJ2-1; D remains ambiguous. V was clipped by 1 base and J by 5 bases, with 12 bases between them. Germline V gene lookup returns CDR1 SNHLY and CDR2 FYNNEI. This CDR3 is built from 15 residues. The DNA for the CDR3 is TGTGCCAGCAGTGAAGGGAGAAGCCAGAACAATGAGCAGTTCTTC. It translates to CASSEGRSQNNEQFF.

The V and J genes are TRBV19 and TRBJ2-2; TRBD2 matches at 12 bases. The CDR3 sequence is 19 residues long. From germline, CDR1 is LNHDA and CDR2 SQIVND (reference sequence). Germline trimming cut 5 bases from V and 1 base from J; bases unmatched to any gene: 11. This chain's CDR3 is CASSRTLAGGGWNTGELFF. As DNA, the CDR3 is TGTGCCAGTAGTCGTACACTAGCGGGGGGCGGGTGGAACACCGGGGAGCTGTTTTTT.

The rearrangement uses TRBV29-1 and TRBJ2-1, with 9 nucleotides matching TRBD2. Trimming removed 6 bases from V and 7 bases from J; junction bases left unmatched: 7. Germline V gene lookup returns CDR1 SQVTM and CDR2 ANQGSEA. The length of the CDR3 is 13 residues. The CDR3 is CSVSGRYQNEQFF. The DNA of the CDR3 is TGCAGCGTCAGCGGGAGGTATCAAAATGAGCAGTTCTTC.

V usage is TRBV19 and J usage is TRBJ2-5; D is possibly TRBD1 (5 bases). The CDR3 extends over 13 amino acids. CDR1 is LNHDA and CDR2 is SQIVND in the germline V gene (reference sequence). The ends were cut back, 5 bases at V and 3 bases at J, with 10 bases in the middle. CDR3 sequence (DNA): TGTGCCAGTAGTGTGGACATCGAAGAGACCCAGTACTTC. This sequence encodes CASSVDIEETQYF.

V gene TRBV7-2 combines with J gene TRBJ2-1, with D unresolved. Trimming stripped 4 bases from V and 4 bases from J, with 5 bases between. Germline V gene data show CDR1 as SGHTA and CDR2 as FQGNSA. This CDR3 region has 12 residues. The CDR3 DNA sequence: TGTGCCAGCAGCTCCCATTACAATGAGCAGTTCTTC. Amino acids: CASSSHYNEQFF.

This clone was seen just once. This chain joins TRBV28 and TRBJ2-5; D gene unclear. The CDR3 has 14 amino acids. Germline CDR1 and CDR2: MDHEN and SYDVKM. Trimming stripped 2 bases from V and 2 bases from J, with 9 bases between. In nucleotides, the CDR3 is TGTGCCAGCAGTTTAAGGAGTGGACAAGAGACCCAGTACTTC. It encodes CASSLRSGQETQYF.

This chain joins TRBV19 and TRBJ2-1; D may be TRBD2 (6 bases). This CDR3 comprises 15 residues. Germline lookup yields CDR1 LNHDA and CDR2 SQIVND (reference sequence). Trimming cost V 3 bases and J 1 base, with 10 bases left between them. The DNA for the CDR3 is TGTGCCAGTAGTATCGGGACTCCTTCCTACAATGAGCAGTTCTTC. Its protein product is CASSIGTPSYNEQFF.

The chain employs TRBV30 and TRBJ2-5; 8 bases map to TRBD2. V trimming: 2 bases; J trimming: 4 bases; junction bases outside the gene matches: 6. The length of the CDR3 is 14 residues. CDR1 is GTSNPN and CDR2 is SVGIG in the germline V gene (reference sequence). Written as DNA, the CDR3 is TGTGCCTGGAGTCTCTCCCTAGCGGGAGAGACCCAGTACTTC. Its protein is CAWSLSLAGETQYF.

CDR3 protein: CASSTRGQGPEAFF. The DNA of the CDR3 is TGTGCCAGCAGCACACGGGGACAGGGCCCTGAAGCTTTCTTT. The gene calls are TRBV5-4 and TRBJ1-1, with TRBD1 matching over 9 bases. From germline, CDR1 is SGHNT and CDR2 YYREEE (reference sequence). This CDR3 comprises 14 residues. The J segment lost 6 bases and the V segment lost 4 bases, leaving 7 bases of the junction unmatched.

This rearrangement joins TRBV4-1 to TRBJ2-1; 9 positions agree with TRBD2. There are 15 residues in the CDR3. J lost 5 bases, V lost 8 bases, and 10 bases had no gene match. Germline assignment: CDR1 MGHRA and CDR2 YSYEKL. The CDR3 protein is CASSQTSGHNNEQFF. CDR3 in DNA: TGCGCCAGCTCCCAGACTAGCGGTCACAACAATGAGCAGTTCTTC.

The V gene is TRBV5-1, the J gene TRBJ2-1, with TRBD2 matching over 9 bases. After removal of 4 bases from V and 5 bases from J, the junction contained 4 bases not matched to a gene. The CDR3 loop spans 14 amino acids. The germline V gene has CDR1 SGHRS and CDR2 YFSETQ. CDR3: CASSGASGNNEQFF. CDR3 nucleotides: TGCGCCAGCAGCGGGGCTAGCGGGAACAATGAGCAGTTCTTC.

V usage is TRBV30 and J usage is TRBJ1-1; 10 bases are a match to TRBD1. CDR3 length: 15 residues. V gave up 7 bases and J gave up 1 base; unmatched junction bases: 9. Looked up from germline, CDR1 is GTSNPN and CDR2 is SVGIG (reference sequence). The CDR3 DNA follows: TGTGCCTTAACCGGGACAGGGGATTCGAACACTGAAGCTTTCTTT. This translates into CALTGTGDSNTEAFF.